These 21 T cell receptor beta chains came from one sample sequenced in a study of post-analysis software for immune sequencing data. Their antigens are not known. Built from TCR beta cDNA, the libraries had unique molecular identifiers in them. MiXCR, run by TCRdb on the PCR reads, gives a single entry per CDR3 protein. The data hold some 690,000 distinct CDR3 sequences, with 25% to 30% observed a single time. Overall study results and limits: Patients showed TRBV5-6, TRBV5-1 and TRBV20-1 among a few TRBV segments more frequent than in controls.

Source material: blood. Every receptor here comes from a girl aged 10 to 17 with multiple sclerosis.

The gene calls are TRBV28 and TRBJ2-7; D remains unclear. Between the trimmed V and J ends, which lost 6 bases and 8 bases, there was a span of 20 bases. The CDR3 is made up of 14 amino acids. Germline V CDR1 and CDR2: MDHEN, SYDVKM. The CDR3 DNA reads TGTGCCAGCAGCCCGAAACTATGGGGAATGAAGCAGTACTTC. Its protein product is CASSPKLWGMKQYF.

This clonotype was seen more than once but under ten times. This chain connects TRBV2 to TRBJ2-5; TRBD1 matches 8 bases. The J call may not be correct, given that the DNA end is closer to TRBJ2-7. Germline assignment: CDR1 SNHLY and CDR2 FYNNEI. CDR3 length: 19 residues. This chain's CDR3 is CASSEARFGGQGGPTEQYF. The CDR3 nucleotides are TGTGCCAGCAGTGAAGCGAGGTTCGGCGGACAGGGAGGCCCTACCGAGCAGTACTTC.

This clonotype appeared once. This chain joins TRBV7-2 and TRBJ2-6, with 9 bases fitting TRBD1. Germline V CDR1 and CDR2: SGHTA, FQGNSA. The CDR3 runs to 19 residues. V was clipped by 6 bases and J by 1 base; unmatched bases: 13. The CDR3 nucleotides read TGTGCCAGCAGTTTGGTTTCCGGGACAGGGACGTCTGGGGCCAACGTCCTGACTTTC. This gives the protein CASSLVSGTGTSGANVLTF.

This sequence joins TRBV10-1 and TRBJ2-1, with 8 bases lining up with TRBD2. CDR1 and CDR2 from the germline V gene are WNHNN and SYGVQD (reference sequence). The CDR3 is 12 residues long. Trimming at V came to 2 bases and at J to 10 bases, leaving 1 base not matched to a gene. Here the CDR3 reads CASSESGSEQFF. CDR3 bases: TGCGCCAGCAGTGAGAGCGGGAGCGAGCAGTTCTTC.

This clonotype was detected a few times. Here the CDR3 reads CASSSDVDYEQYF. The DNA of the CDR3 is TGCGCCAGCAGCTCGGACGTAGACTACGAGCAGTACTTC. The chain uses TRBV5-1 and TRBJ2-7; D gene ambiguous. This CDR3 spans 13 amino acids. V lost 3 bases, J lost 3 bases, and 10 bases lay in between. Germline CDR1 reads SGHRS; CDR2 reads YFSETQ. Full variable domain (outside the CDR3, taken from reference TRBV5-1 and TRBJ2-7): KAGVTQTPRYLIKTRGQQVTLSCSPISGHRSVSWYQQTPGQGLQFLFEYFSETQRNKGNFPGRFSGRQFSNSRSEMNVSTLELGDSALYLCASSSDVDYEQYFGPGTRLTVT.

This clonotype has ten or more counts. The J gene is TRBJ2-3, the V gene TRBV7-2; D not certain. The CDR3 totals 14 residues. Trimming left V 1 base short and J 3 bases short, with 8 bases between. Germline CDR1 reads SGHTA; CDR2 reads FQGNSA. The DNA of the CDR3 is TGTGCCAGCAGCTTAGGGCAACAGACAGATACGCAGTATTTT. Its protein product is CASSLGQQTDTQYF.

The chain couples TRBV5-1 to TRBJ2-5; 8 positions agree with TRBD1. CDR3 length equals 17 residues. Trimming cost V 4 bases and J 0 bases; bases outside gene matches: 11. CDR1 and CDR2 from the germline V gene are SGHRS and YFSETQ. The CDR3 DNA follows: TGCGCCAGCAGCCCATACCTCCGGGACAGGAACCAAGAGACCCAGTACTTC. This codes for CASSPYLRDRNQETQYF.

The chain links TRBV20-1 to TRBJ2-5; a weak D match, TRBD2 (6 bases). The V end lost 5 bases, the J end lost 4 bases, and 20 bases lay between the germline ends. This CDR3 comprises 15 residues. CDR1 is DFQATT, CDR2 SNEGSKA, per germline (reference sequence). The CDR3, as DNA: TGCAGTGCTGAACGCCCGGGACCGCGGGGAGAGACCCAGTACTTC. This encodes CSAERPGPRGETQYF.

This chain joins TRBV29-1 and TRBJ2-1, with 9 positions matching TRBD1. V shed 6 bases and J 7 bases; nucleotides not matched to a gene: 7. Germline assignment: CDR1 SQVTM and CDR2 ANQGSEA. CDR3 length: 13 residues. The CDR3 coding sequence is TGCAGCGTATGGGACAGGGCGGCGAATGAGCAGTTCTTC. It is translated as CSVWDRAANEQFF.

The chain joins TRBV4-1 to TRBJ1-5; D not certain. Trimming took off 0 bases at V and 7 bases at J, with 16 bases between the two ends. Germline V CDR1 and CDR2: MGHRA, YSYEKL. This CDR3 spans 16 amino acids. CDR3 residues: CASSQESAGLGQPQHF. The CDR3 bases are TGCGCCAGCAGCCAAGAGTCGGCTGGGTTGGGGCAGCCCCAGCATTTT.

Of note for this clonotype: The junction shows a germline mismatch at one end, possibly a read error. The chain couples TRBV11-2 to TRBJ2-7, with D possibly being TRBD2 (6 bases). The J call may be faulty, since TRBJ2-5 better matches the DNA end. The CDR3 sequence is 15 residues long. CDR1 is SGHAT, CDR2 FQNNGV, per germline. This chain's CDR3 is CACSLRAWSGETQYF. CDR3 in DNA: TGTGCCTGCAGCTTGCGGGCTTGGAGCGGGGAGACCCAGTACTTC.

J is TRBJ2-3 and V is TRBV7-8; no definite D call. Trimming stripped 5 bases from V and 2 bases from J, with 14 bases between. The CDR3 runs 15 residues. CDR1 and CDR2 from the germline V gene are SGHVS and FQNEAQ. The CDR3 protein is CASSVRTFVTDTQYF. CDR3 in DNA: TGTGCCAGCAGCGTCAGGACGTTTGTCACAGATACGCAGTATTTT.

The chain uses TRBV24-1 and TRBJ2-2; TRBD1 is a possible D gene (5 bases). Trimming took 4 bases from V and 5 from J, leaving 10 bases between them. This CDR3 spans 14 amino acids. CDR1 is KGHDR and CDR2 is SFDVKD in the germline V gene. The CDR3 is CATSEARVTGELFF. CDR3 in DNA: TGTGCCACCAGTGAGGCCAGGGTTACCGGGGAGCTGTTTTTT.

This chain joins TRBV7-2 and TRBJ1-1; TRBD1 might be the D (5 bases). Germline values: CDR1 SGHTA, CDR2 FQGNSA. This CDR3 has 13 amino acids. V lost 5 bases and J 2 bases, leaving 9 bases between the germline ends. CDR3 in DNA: TGTGCCAGCAGCGTGACAGTTAACACTGAAGCTTTCTTT. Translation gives CASSVTVNTEAFF.

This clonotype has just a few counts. The CDR3 coding sequence is TGTGCCAGCAGTTACTCGTGGGGTGAAGGGGAGACCCAGTACTTC. Its translation: CASSYSWGEGETQYF. The chain has TRBV6-5 and TRBJ2-5; D is uncertain. Germline-derived CDR1 and CDR2 are MNHEY and SVGAGI. CDR3 length equals 15 residues. The V end lost 0 bases, the J end lost 5 bases, and 13 bases lay between the germline ends.

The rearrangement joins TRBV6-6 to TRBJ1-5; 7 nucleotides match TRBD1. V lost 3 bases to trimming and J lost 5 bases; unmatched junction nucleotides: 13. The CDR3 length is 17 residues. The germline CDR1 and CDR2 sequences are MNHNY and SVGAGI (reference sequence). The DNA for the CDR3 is TGTGCCAGCAGTTATCCCTCAACAGGGGCCGGGTATCAGCCCCAGCATTTT. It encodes CASSYPSTGAGYQPQHF.

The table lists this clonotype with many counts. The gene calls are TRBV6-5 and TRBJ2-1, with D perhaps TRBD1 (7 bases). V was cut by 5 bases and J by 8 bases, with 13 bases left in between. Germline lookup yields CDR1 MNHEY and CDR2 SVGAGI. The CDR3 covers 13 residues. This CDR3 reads CASSQGGGDEQFF. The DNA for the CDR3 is TGTGCCAGCAGTCAGGGGGGCGGGGATGAGCAGTTCTTC.

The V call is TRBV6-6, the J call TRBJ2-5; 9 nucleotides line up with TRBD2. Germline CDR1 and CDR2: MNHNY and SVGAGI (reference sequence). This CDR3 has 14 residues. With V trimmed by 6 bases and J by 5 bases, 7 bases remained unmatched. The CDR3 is CASRAGGGGETQYF. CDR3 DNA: TGTGCCAGCAGGGCGGGGGGGGGCGGTGAGACCCAGTACTTC.

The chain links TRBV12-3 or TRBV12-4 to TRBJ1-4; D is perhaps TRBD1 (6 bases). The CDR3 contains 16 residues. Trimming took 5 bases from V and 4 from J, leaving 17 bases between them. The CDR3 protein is CASSGGFASYNEKLFF. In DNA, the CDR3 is TGTGCCAGCAGTGGGGGCTTCGCAAGTTATAATGAAAAACTGTTTTTT.

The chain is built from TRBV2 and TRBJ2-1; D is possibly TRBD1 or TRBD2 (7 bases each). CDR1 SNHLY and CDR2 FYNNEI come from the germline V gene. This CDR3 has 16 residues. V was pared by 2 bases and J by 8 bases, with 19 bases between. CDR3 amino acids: CASSELTGLGGDEQFF. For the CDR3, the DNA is TGTGCCAGCAGTGAACTTACTGGACTAGGGGGCGATGAGCAGTTCTTC.

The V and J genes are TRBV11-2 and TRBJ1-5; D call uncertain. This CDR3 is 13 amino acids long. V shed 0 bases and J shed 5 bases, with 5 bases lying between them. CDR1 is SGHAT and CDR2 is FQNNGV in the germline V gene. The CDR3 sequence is CASSLERYQPQHF. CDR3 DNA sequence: TGTGCCAGCAGCTTAGAGAGGTATCAGCCCCAGCATTTT.